Below are 8 T cell receptor beta chains sequenced from a single sample in a study of shared clonotypes between healthy human individuals. Only in-frame clones appear in the TCRdb table, and some are missing; sequencing was by immunoSEQ multiplex PCR. The data show more than 550,000 clones, 80% to 95% seen once. Sample: memory CD8+ T cells from PBMCs. Subset here: CD45RO+ cells pooled with CCR7-negative TemRA cells. These TCRs come from a young man in good health. Some clones in this sample may be carry-over from other donors' samples.

The rearrangement uses TRBV6-5 and TRBJ2-1, with D tentatively TRBD1 or TRBD2 (5 bases each). The CDR3 is 12 residues long. Per germline, CDR1 MNHEY and CDR2 SVGAGI. V was cut by 2 bases and J by 9 bases, with 8 bases left in between. DNA of the CDR3: TGTGCCAGCAGTTACACGGGGACTGAGCAGTTCTTC. Protein: CASSYTGTEQFF.

The rearrangement links TRBV4-1 to TRBJ2-1; D uncertain. V lost 1 base and J 7 bases, leaving 17 bases between the germline ends. The CDR3 runs 16 residues. The germline V gene has CDR1 MGHRA and CDR2 YSYEKL. The CDR3 is CASSQGRTAVGNEQFF. The CDR3 DNA sequence: TGCGCCAGCAGCCAAGGTAGGACCGCGGTAGGAAATGAGCAGTTCTTC.

The V and J genes are TRBV29-1 and TRBJ1-2, with TRBD1 as a possible D gene (5 bases). The CDR3 sequence is 11 residues long. CDR1 and CDR2 (germline): SQVTM, ANQGSEA. V lost 7 bases to trimming and J lost 6 bases, with 12 bases between them. Here the CDR3 DNA reads TGCAGCGCGCATAAGGGGAATGGCTACACCTTC. The encoded protein is CSAHKGNGYTF.

There are a few counts of this clone. CDR3 in DNA: TGCGCCAGCAGTGAGTCGCGGTCCGACGAGCAGTACTTC. This codes for CASSESRSDEQYF. This rearrangement joins TRBV10-1 to TRBJ2-7; D ambiguous. V was shortened by 0 bases and J by 5 bases, with 8 bases between the two germline ends. This CDR3 contains 13 residues. Germline CDR1 is WNHNN and CDR2 is SYGVQD (reference sequence).

This rearrangement joins TRBV11-2 to TRBJ1-1, with a tentative D call TRBD1 (6 bases). The CDR3 has 19 residues. With 0 bases removed from V and 1 base from J, the gap between germline ends came to 21 bases. Germline V CDR1 and CDR2: SGHAT, FQNNGV. The DNA of the CDR3 is TGTGCCAGCAGCTTAGAGGCCCCCGGGGTGGGGGGCAAGAACACTGAAGCTTTCTTT. Translated: CASSLEAPGVGGKNTEAFF.

Of note for this clone: The junction departs from germline at one end; a sequencing error may be responsible. The rearrangement links TRBV5-1 to TRBJ1-5; D gene unclear. The CDR3 totals 12 residues. Germline V gene data show CDR1 as SGHRS and CDR2 as YFSETQ. The chain's CDR3 is CASSALNQPQHF. CDR3 coding DNA: TGTGCCAGCAGCGCCCTCAATCAGCCCCAGCATTTT.

V usage is TRBV28 and J usage is TRBJ2-5, with a weak D call TRBD2 (6 bases). Trimming pared 1 base from V and 5 bases from J, leaving 14 bases between. This CDR3 region has 15 residues. Per germline, CDR1 MDHEN and CDR2 SYDVKM. The DNA of the CDR3 is TGTGCCAGCAGTTTATCGGGAGAGGCGGGGGAGACCCAGTACTTC. Residues: CASSLSGEAGETQYF.

The CDR3 DNA is TGCGCCAGCAGCCAAGATGAGCGGGGGCTCGTCTATGGCTACACCTTC. Its translation: CASSQDERGLVYGYTF. The chain combines TRBV4-1 with TRBJ1-2; weak D call: TRBD1 (6 bases). The CDR3 extends over 16 amino acids. Trimming cost V 0 bases and J 4 bases, with 15 bases left between them. Germline V gene data show CDR1 as MGHRA and CDR2 as YSYEKL.